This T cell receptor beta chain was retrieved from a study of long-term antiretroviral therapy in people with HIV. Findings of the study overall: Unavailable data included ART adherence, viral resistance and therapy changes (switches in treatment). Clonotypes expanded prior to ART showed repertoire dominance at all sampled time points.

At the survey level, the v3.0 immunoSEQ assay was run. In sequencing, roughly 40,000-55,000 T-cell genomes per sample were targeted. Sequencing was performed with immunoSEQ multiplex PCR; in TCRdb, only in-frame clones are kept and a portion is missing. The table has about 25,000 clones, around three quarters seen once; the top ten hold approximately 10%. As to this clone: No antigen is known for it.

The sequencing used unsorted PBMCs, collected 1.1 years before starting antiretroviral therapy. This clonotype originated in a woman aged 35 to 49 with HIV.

CDR3 sequence (DNA): TGTGCCAGCAGCTTAGGGGGGTGGTACGAGCAGTACTTC. This sequence encodes CASSLGGWYEQYF. The chain is built from TRBV11-2 and TRBJ2-7; D may be TRBD1 or TRBD2 (5 bases each). V was clipped by 1 base and J by 4 bases, with 8 bases between them. Germline CDR1 and CDR2: SGHAT and FQNNGV. The CDR3 has 13 amino acids.